The 30 T cell receptor beta chains below come from one sample, sequenced in a study of cytomegalovirus exposure and HLA in healthy donors (dated by TCRdb to 2017 to 2019). The method behind the library was the immunoSEQ multiplex PCR assay. A mixture of 60 forward primers for TCR Vbeta segments and 13 reverse primers for TCR Jbeta segments was used in the multiplex PCR. Sourced from immuneACCESS, this table was stored by TCRdb with only in-frame sequences that have V and J called. A share of the clones is absent; for the studies checked, an unresolved V gene accounts for under half, and the remainder has no known explanation. In all, the sample holds 150,000 to 200,000 clones, and less than 90% of those were seen once. The ten largest account for roughly 0.23% of the sample. The sample taken for sequencing was PBMCs. Every receptor here comes from a girl under three years old in good health and CMV-seronegative.

The genes are TRBV5-4 and TRBJ2-3; TRBD2 matches at 16 bases. CDR1 and CDR2 from the germline V gene are SGHNT and YYREEE (reference sequence). Trimming cost V 3 bases and J 5 bases; bases outside gene matches: 3. The CDR3 extends over 16 amino acids. Written as DNA, the CDR3 is TGTGCCAGCAGCTCGGGACTAGCGGGGGGGATAGATACGCAGTATTTT. Translated: CASSSGLAGGIDTQYF.

The rearrangement joins TRBV20-1 to TRBJ2-5; D unresolved. This CDR3 contains 11 residues. V gave up 4 bases and J gave up 5 bases, with 8 bases separating them. Germline CDR1 and CDR2: DFQATT and SNEGSKA (reference sequence). The CDR3 DNA is TGCAGTGCTACTAGTGCTGAGACCCAGTACTTC. It codes for CSATSAETQYF.

The rearrangement joins TRBV7-9 to TRBJ2-7; TRBD1 matches at 8 bases. Germline V gives CDR1 SEHNR, CDR2 FQNEAQ (reference sequence). Trimming took 5 bases from V and 0 from J; bases not matched to a gene: 12. This CDR3 spans 17 amino acids. The CDR3 loop is CASSPKTTGGSSYEQYF. The CDR3 coding sequence is TGTGCCAGCAGCCCTAAAACAACAGGGGGAAGCTCCTACGAGCAGTACTTC.

The chain uses TRBV7-8 and TRBJ2-7, with 8 bases lining up with TRBD2. Germline V gene sequence: CDR1 SGHVS, CDR2 FQNEAQ. This CDR3 has 18 residues. J lost 5 bases, V lost 6 bases, and 21 bases had no gene match. This CDR3 is CASRPRMTRTSRIHEQYF. The CDR3 DNA reads TGTGCCAGCAGACCTAGAATGACCCGGACTAGCAGAATACACGAGCAGTACTTC. Full variable domain (rest looked up from reference TRBV7-8 and TRBJ2-7): GAGVSQSPRYKVAKRGQDVALRCDPISGHVSLFWYQQALGQGPEFLTYFQNEAQLDKSGLPSDRFFAERPEGSVSTLKIQRTQQEDSAVYLCASRPRMTRTSRIHEQYFGPGTRLTVT.

With regard to this clone: The sample has other DNA sequences that encode this CDR3 too. The chain links TRBV7-3 to TRBJ1-1; unclear D gene. This CDR3 is 13 amino acids long. The germline CDR1 and CDR2 sequences are SGHTA and FQGTGA. V was shortened by 1 base and J by 3 bases, with 6 bases between the two germline ends. CDR3: CASSLKRDTEAFF. CDR3 coding DNA: TGTGCCAGCAGCTTAAAGAGGGACACTGAAGCTTTCTTT.

The chain joins TRBV7-9 to TRBJ2-1, with D tentatively TRBD2 (6 bases). Between the trimmed V and J ends, which lost 6 bases and 9 bases, there was a span of 9 bases. From germline, CDR1 is SEHNR and CDR2 FQNEAQ (reference sequence). The CDR3 spans 11 residues. DNA for the CDR3: TGTGCCAGCAGACGGGAGAGTGAGCAGTTCTTC. Translated: CASRRESEQFF.

This chain uses TRBV2 with TRBJ2-6; 9 positions agree with TRBD1. Germline V gene data show CDR1 as SNHLY and CDR2 as FYNNEI. The CDR3 is made up of 16 amino acids. With 8 bases clipped from V and 0 bases from J, the junction kept 5 bases outside the gene matches. The CDR3 bases are TGTGCCAGCCTCGGACAGGGGAGCTCTGGGGCCAACGTCCTGACTTTC. Its protein is CASLGQGSSGANVLTF.

The chain recombines TRBV5-1 with TRBJ2-7, with 7 bases identical to TRBD2. V shed 3 bases and J 4 bases; nucleotides not matched to a gene: 10. CDR1 is SGHRS, CDR2 YFSETQ, per germline. This CDR3 is 15 amino acids long. The CDR3, as DNA: TGCGCCAGCAGCTCCCGCGGGAGTTCGGTATACGAGCAGTACTTC. Its protein product is CASSSRGSSVYEQYF.

The V call is TRBV5-1, the J call TRBJ2-1, with 11 bases that match TRBD2. In germline, CDR1 is SGHRS, CDR2 YFSETQ. The CDR3 has 16 amino acids. J gave up 7 bases and V 4 bases, and 10 bases lay outside the gene matches. CDR3 sequence reads: CASSDPTSGATNEQFF. As DNA, the CDR3 is TGCGCCAGCAGCGACCCGACTAGCGGGGCGACTAATGAGCAGTTCTTC.

This chain links TRBV7-9 with TRBJ2-1; D is ambiguous. V was clipped by 1 base and J by 0 bases, with 10 bases between them. Germline V gene sequence: CDR1 SEHNR, CDR2 FQNEAQ (reference sequence). The CDR3 covers 16 residues. Written as DNA, the CDR3 is TGTGCCAGCAGCTTAGTACTAACTTCCTCCTACAATGAGCAGTTCTTC. It yields the protein CASSLVLTSSYNEQFF.

V usage is TRBV29-1 and J usage is TRBJ1-2; D may be TRBD1 (5 bases). V was clipped by 1 base and J by 4 bases, with 10 bases between them. This CDR3 has 13 amino acids. Germline V gene lookup returns CDR1 SQVTM and CDR2 ANQGSEA. CDR3 protein: CSVEAGQGYGYTF. Written as DNA, the CDR3 is TGCAGCGTTGAAGCAGGTCAGGGCTATGGCTACACCTTC.

The chain recombines TRBV30 with TRBJ1-1; D is possibly TRBD1 (5 bases). Germline V gene sequence: CDR1 GTSNPN, CDR2 SVGIG (reference sequence). CDR3 length: 13 residues. The V gene lost 0 bases and the J gene lost 2 bases, with 7 bases spanning the gap. The DNA of the CDR3 is TGTGCCTGGAGTGTACAGGAAAACACTGAAGCTTTCTTT. As protein: CAWSVQENTEAFF.

The chain employs TRBV9 and TRBJ2-7; the match to TRBD1 covers 8 bases. This CDR3 has 14 residues. V trimming: 4 bases; J trimming: 2 bases; junction bases outside the gene matches: 5. Looked up from germline, CDR1 is SGDLS and CDR2 is YYNGEE. DNA of the CDR3: TGTGCCAGCAGCATCGGGACAGGTCCCTACGAGCAGTACTTC. Amino acids: CASSIGTGPYEQYF. Supplemented by reference TRBV9 and TRBJ2-7, the full variable domain reads DSGVTQTPKHLITATGQRVTLRCSPRSGDLSVYWYQQSLDQGLQFLIQYYNGEERAKGNILERFSAQQFPDLHSELNLSSLELGDSALYFCASSIGTGPYEQYFGPGTRLTVT.

V usage is TRBV19 and J usage is TRBJ2-1; TRBD2 matches 11 bases. This CDR3 comprises 12 residues. The V segment lost 7 bases and the J segment 7 bases; nucleotides outside the gene matches: 0. The V gene's germline CDR1 is LNHDA and CDR2 SQIVND (reference sequence). The DNA of the CDR3 is TGTGCCAGTACTAGCGGGAGGAATGAGCAGTTCTTC. Translating it yields CASTSGRNEQFF.

The CDR3: CAWSLYVAGPSEQYF. In DNA, the CDR3 is TGTGCCTGGAGCCTATACGTAGCGGGACCGAGCGAGCAGTACTTC. The V gene is TRBV30, the J gene TRBJ2-7, with TRBD2 matching 8 bases. Germline V lookup: CDR1 GTSNPN, CDR2 SVGIG (reference sequence). CDR3 length equals 15 residues. With V trimmed by 3 bases and J by 6 bases, 13 bases remained unmatched.

The chain combines TRBV19 with TRBJ1-3, with 8 bases matching TRBD1. Trimming cost V 3 bases and J 2 bases; bases outside gene matches: 3. The V gene's germline CDR1 is LNHDA and CDR2 SQIVND (reference sequence). This CDR3 is built from 15 residues. The CDR3 nucleotides are TGTGCCAGTAGTATGACAGGGGAAGCTGGAAACACCATATATTTT. Its protein is CASSMTGEAGNTIYF.

The chain has TRBV2 and TRBJ1-5, with D tentatively TRBD1 (6 bases). Deletions cut 1 base from V and 4 bases from J, with 11 bases between. The CDR3 covers 15 residues. The germline V gene encodes CDR1 SNHLY and CDR2 FYNNEI. CDR3 amino acids: CASSEGGLSNQPQHF. CDR3 sequence (DNA): TGTGCCAGCAGTGAAGGGGGGCTAAGTAATCAGCCCCAGCATTTT.

This clone was seen once. The chain employs TRBV12-5 and TRBJ1-2; D is perhaps TRBD1 (5 bases). The CDR3 length is 14 residues. V lost 2 bases, J lost 3 bases, and 10 bases lay in between. Germline CDR1 reads LGHNT; CDR2 reads FRNRAP. CDR3 sequence (DNA): TGTGCTAGTGGTTTGTCGGGGGGGGACTATGGCTACACCTTC. This gives the protein CASGLSGGDYGYTF.

The chain joins TRBV7-9 to TRBJ1-6; weak D call: TRBD1 (6 bases). The CDR3 covers 16 residues. V lost 3 bases to trimming and J lost 7 bases, with 16 bases between them. The germline V gene has CDR1 SEHNR and CDR2 FQNEAQ (reference sequence). CDR3 DNA: TGTGCCAGCAGCTTTGCTACAGGGCAATTAAATTCACCCCTCCACTTT. It encodes CASSFATGQLNSPLHF.

J is TRBJ2-5 and V is TRBV4-2; 9 nucleotides align to TRBD2. The CDR3 has 18 amino acids. CDR1 is LGHNA, CDR2 YNFKEQ, per germline. Trimming removed 1 base from V and 0 bases from J; junction bases left unmatched: 9. CDR3 sequence: CASSQGSLAGAYQETQYF. CDR3 in DNA: TGTGCCAGCAGCCAAGGGTCGTTAGCGGGAGCGTACCAAGAGACCCAGTACTTC.

The rearrangement joins TRBV19 to TRBJ2-3; TRBD2 matches 9 bases. CDR3 length equals 17 residues. Germline loops: CDR1 LNHDA, CDR2 SQIVND (reference sequence). J was trimmed by 0 bases and V by 3 bases; bases with no gene match: 7. The CDR3 is CASSIVPSGASTDTQYF. CDR3 nucleotides: TGTGCCAGTAGTATTGTCCCTAGCGGGGCTAGCACAGATACGCAGTATTTT.

In this sample, this clone turned up once. This chain joins TRBV2 and TRBJ1-4; the match to TRBD1 covers 8 bases. J gave up 5 bases and V 11 bases, and 7 bases lay outside the gene matches. The germline V gene encodes CDR1 SNHLY and CDR2 FYNNEI. The CDR3 sequence is 13 residues long. The CDR3 region is CAGGQELNEKLFF. For the CDR3, the DNA is TGTGCCGGGGGACAGGAACTAAATGAAAAACTGTTTTTT.

The chain combines TRBV7-2 with TRBJ2-7; no clear D. The germline V gene has CDR1 SGHTA and CDR2 FQGNSA. Trimming took 3 bases from V and 0 from J, leaving 9 bases between them. This CDR3 region has 14 residues. As DNA, the CDR3 is TGTGCCAGCAGCTTCACGGGTCCCTCCTACGAGCAGTACTTC. Protein sequence: CASSFTGPSYEQYF.

The chain uses TRBV5-1 and TRBJ2-1; 7 nucleotides match TRBD2. Germline CDR1 and CDR2: SGHRS and YFSETQ. The ends lost 0 bases at V and 0 bases at J; junction bases unmatched: 3. The CDR3 is 16 amino acids. The CDR3 DNA reads TGCGCCAGCAGCTTGGGCGGGAGAAGCTCCTACAATGAGCAGTTCTTC. This gives the protein CASSLGGRSSYNEQFF. Looking up the rest from reference TRBV5-1 and TRBJ2-1 gives the full variable domain: KAGVTQTPRYLIKTRGQQVTLSCSPISGHRSVSWYQQTPGQGLQFLFEYFSETQRNKGNFPGRFSGRQFSNSRSEMNVSTLELGDSALYLCASSLGGRSSYNEQFFGPGTRLTVL.

The chain carries TRBV19 and TRBJ2-1; D not resolved. The CDR3 has 11 amino acids. Germline CDR1 is LNHDA and CDR2 is SQIVND (reference sequence). Trimming shortened V by 5 bases and J by 8 bases, and 7 bases separated the two germline ends. CDR3 sequence (DNA): TGTGCCAGTAGTTCTCTATATGAGCAGTTCTTC. It codes for CASSSLYEQFF.

The rearrangement joins TRBV27 to TRBJ1-1; D is possibly TRBD1 (6 bases). Germline CDR1 reads MNHEY; CDR2 reads SMNVEV (reference sequence). Trimming cost V 5 bases and J 6 bases, with 13 bases left between them. CDR3 length equals 13 residues. CDR3 bases: TGTGCCAGCAGTACGAACAGGGCAGCTGAAGCTTTCTTT. Protein product: CASSTNRAAEAFF.

The chain uses TRBV4-2 and TRBJ2-1; 8 bases align to TRBD1. CDR3 length: 16 amino acids. V lost 0 bases and J lost 3; bases outside the gene matches: 4. CDR1 and CDR2 from the germline V gene are LGHNA and YNFKEQ. CDR3 DNA sequence: TGTGCCAGCAGCCAAGATGACAGGGGCCTCTACAATGAGCAGTTCTTC. Its protein is CASSQDDRGLYNEQFF.

The chain links TRBV5-4 to TRBJ1-2; 9 positions match TRBD1. Germline V lookup: CDR1 SGHNT, CDR2 YYREEE (reference sequence). V gave up 4 bases and J gave up 6 bases; unmatched junction bases: 10. The CDR3 consists of 15 residues. Written as DNA, the CDR3 is TGTGCCAGCAGCCTTAAGGGACAGGGCCTCAATGGCTACACCTTC. It is translated as CASSLKGQGLNGYTF.

Only one count was recorded for this clone. Other DNA sequences in this sample translate to the same CDR3. The rearrangement links TRBV27 to TRBJ1-5, with D possibly matching TRBD1 (5 bases). The germline V gene has CDR1 MNHEY and CDR2 SMNVEV (reference sequence). Deletions cut 2 bases from V and 5 bases from J, with 10 bases between. This CDR3 is built from 14 residues. Written as DNA, the CDR3 is TGTGCCAGCAGTTTAATCCGGGGGGATCAGCCCCAGCATTTT. Its protein is CASSLIRGDQPQHF.

V usage is TRBV9 and J usage is TRBJ2-3; the D gene is possibly TRBD1 (5 bases). The V end lost 2 bases, the J end lost 1 base, and 14 bases lay between the germline ends. The CDR3 contains 16 residues. Germline V gives CDR1 SGDLS, CDR2 YYNGEE. The CDR3 is CASSVTRAGGTDTQYF. The DNA of the CDR3 is TGTGCCAGCAGCGTGACCAGGGCCGGTGGCACAGATACGCAGTATTTT. The entire variable domain, with the rest obtained from reference TRBV9 and TRBJ2-3, is as follows: DSGVTQTPKHLITATGQRVTLRCSPRSGDLSVYWYQQSLDQGLQFLIQYYNGEERAKGNILERFSAQQFPDLHSELNLSSLELGDSALYFCASSVTRAGGTDTQYFGPGTRLTVL.